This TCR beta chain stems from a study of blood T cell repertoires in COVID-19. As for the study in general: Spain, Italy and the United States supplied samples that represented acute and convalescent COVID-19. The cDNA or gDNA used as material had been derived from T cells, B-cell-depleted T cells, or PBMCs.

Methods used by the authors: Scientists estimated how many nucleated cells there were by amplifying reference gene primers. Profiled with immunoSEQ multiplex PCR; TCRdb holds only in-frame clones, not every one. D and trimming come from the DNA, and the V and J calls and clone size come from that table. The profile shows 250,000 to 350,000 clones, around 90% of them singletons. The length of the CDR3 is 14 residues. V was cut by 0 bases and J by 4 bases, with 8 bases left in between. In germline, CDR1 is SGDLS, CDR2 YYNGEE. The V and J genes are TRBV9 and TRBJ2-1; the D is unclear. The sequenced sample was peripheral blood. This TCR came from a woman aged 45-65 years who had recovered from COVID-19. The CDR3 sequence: CASSVEPSYNEQFF. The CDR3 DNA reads TGTGCCAGCAGCGTAGAACCCAGTTACAATGAGCAGTTCTTC.